This T cell receptor (beta chain) was found in a study of T cell repertoires in cytomegalovirus infection. This clonotype has ten or more counts. Its antigen remains unidentified. Sequence at one end of the junction differs from germline and may be a read error. TCRdb processed the reads anew with MiXCR; each CDR3 protein has one entry. The repertoire holds nearly 700,000 distinct CDR3 sequences, with roughly 33% as singletons. Germline V gives CDR1 SGHTA, CDR2 FQGNSA. The CDR3 is made up of 17 amino acids. Whole-study results and caveats: The ex vivo response was dominated by HLA-C-restricted CMV-specific TCR beta clonotypes.

This specimen consisted of cultured PBMCs, obtained from culture after CMV antigen stimulation. The chain joins TRBV7-2 to TRBJ2-7; perhaps TRBD2 as D (5 bases). The clonotype comes from a human donor in good health (CMV status not recorded). Some clones in this sample may be carry-over from other donors' samples. This chain's CDR3 is CASSLARAFRVGYEQYF. CDR3 nucleotide sequence: TGTGCCAGCAGCCTAGCCCGGGCCTTCCGGGTGGGGTACGAGCAGTACTTC. Combining the CDR3 with reference TRBV7-2 and TRBJ2-7 gives the whole variable domain GAGVSQSPSNKVTEKGKDVELRCDPISGHTALYWYRQSLGQGLEFLIYFQGNSAPDKSGLPSDRFSAERTGGSVSTLTIQRTQQEDSAVYLCASSLARAFRVGYEQYFGPGTRLTVT.